Following are 26 T cell receptor beta chains from one sample sequenced in a study of blood T cell repertoires in COVID-19 (dated by TCRdb to the early 2020s). To prepare the library, the immunoSEQ multiplex PCR assay was applied. Not all clones reach the TCRdb copy of this immuneACCESS table, which keeps in-frame sequences only. Checked studies attribute under half of the gap to unresolved V genes and leave the rest unexplained. The sample contains 70,000 to 90,000 clones, approximately 84% of them found a single time. The ten largest clones take up 12% of the sample. Sequencing used peripheral blood. These receptors originate from a human donor in a cohort sampled during active COVID-19.

V usage is TRBV5-1 and J usage is TRBJ2-3; D call uncertain. The CDR3 spans 15 residues. The V end lost 4 bases, the J end lost 6 bases, and 18 bases lay between the germline ends. The V gene's germline CDR1 is SGHRS and CDR2 YFSETQ. CDR3 bases: TGCGCCAGCAGCCTTTCGTTGGCGACTTCGGATACGCAGTATTTT. Protein: CASSLSLATSDTQYF.

The chain combines TRBV24-1 with TRBJ2-1; TRBD2 agrees at 9 bases. Unmatched junction bases numbered 5, after V lost 1 base and J lost 5 bases. The CDR3 runs 16 residues. In germline, CDR1 is KGHDR, CDR2 SFDVKD. CDR3 DNA sequence: TGTGCCACCAGTGATTTTACTAGCGGGCCTCACAATGAGCAGTTCTTC. Translating gives CATSDFTSGPHNEQFF.

This chain joins TRBV28 and TRBJ1-4; D is possibly TRBD1 (5 bases). Germline V CDR1 and CDR2: MDHEN, SYDVKM. The CDR3 is made up of 12 amino acids. The germline V and J ends were trimmed by 9 bases and 5 bases, with 10 bases remaining between them. The CDR3 region has the DNA TGTGCCAGTCGAAAGGGGAATGAAAAACTGTTTTTT. Protein product: CASRKGNEKLFF.

This clone was found once. The V and J genes are TRBV5-1 and TRBJ2-3, with TRBD2 as a possible D gene (6 bases). The germline V gene has CDR1 SGHRS and CDR2 YFSETQ. This CDR3 is 18 amino acids long. Trimming shortened V by 2 bases and J by 4 bases, and 23 bases separated the two germline ends. This CDR3 is CASSFGRRGIQNADTQYF. The CDR3 DNA reads TGCGCCAGCAGCTTCGGCCGCCGGGGGATACAGAACGCAGATACGCAGTATTTT.

The V call is TRBV6-5, the J call TRBJ1-2; D perhaps matches TRBD1 (5 bases). Germline V gene data show CDR1 as MNHEY and CDR2 as SVGAGI. Trimming took 5 bases from V and 8 from J, leaving 15 bases between them. The CDR3 totals 13 residues. The CDR3 protein is CASSQHRLGGYTF. CDR3 sequence (DNA): TGTGCCAGCAGTCAACACAGGCTTGGGGGCTACACCTTC.

V usage is TRBV6-6 and J usage is TRBJ1-2, with 10 nucleotides matching TRBD1. CDR3 length: 15 residues. Germline assignment: CDR1 MNHNY and CDR2 SVGAGI (reference sequence). V gave up 6 bases and J gave up 6 bases; unmatched junction bases: 10. The CDR3 here is CASRGRTGGQDGYTF. The CDR3 DNA sequence: TGTGCCAGCAGGGGCCGGACAGGGGGTCAAGATGGCTACACCTTC.

The CDR3 protein is CASSVVPSGTSSYNEQFF. In DNA form, the CDR3 reads TGTGCCAGCAGCGTAGTCCCTAGCGGGACGAGCTCCTACAATGAGCAGTTCTTC. This chain connects TRBV9 to TRBJ2-1; TRBD2 matches at 9 bases. The CDR3 contains 18 residues. J lost 0 bases, V lost 0 bases, and 7 bases had no gene match. CDR1 is SGDLS and CDR2 is YYNGEE in the germline V gene.

The chain employs TRBV19 and TRBJ2-2; 10 bases map to TRBD2. V lost 7 bases to trimming and J lost 6 bases; unmatched junction nucleotides: 11. This CDR3 has 16 amino acids. Germline CDR1 is LNHDA and CDR2 is SQIVND (reference sequence). The CDR3 DNA follows: TGTGCCAGTACTCTAGCGGGAGCGGGGGGGTCCGGGGAGCTGTTTTTT. Its translation: CASTLAGAGGSGELFF.

V is TRBV5-1 and J is TRBJ2-4; TRBD1 matches 8 bases. Germline V gives CDR1 SGHRS, CDR2 YFSETQ. After removal of 4 bases from V and 8 bases from J, the junction contained 5 bases not matched to a gene. There are 13 residues in the CDR3. CDR3 region: CASSAGQGDIQYF. CDR3 DNA: TGCGCCAGCAGCGCCGGACAGGGTGACATTCAGTACTTC.

This clone came up a few times. Compared with germline, one end of the junction differs, possibly owing to a read error. The rearrangement joins TRBV7-7 to TRBJ2-2; no clear D gene. Germline V gene sequence: CDR1 SSHAT, CDR2 FNYEAQ (reference sequence). This CDR3 region has 15 residues. The CDR3 sequence: CASSPAPGNTGELFF. In DNA form, the CDR3 reads TGTGCTAGCAGCCCCGCCCCAGGGAACACCGGGGAGCTGTTTTTT.

The CDR3 reads CASTYNRGKGGYTF. The CDR3 DNA reads as TGTGCCAGCACCTATAACAGGGGGAAAGGTGGCTACACCTTC. This chain joins TRBV5-6 and TRBJ1-2; 8 bases are shared with TRBD1. V lost 6 bases, J lost 7 bases, and 11 bases stayed unmatched. There are 14 residues in the CDR3. Germline V gene lookup returns CDR1 SGHDT and CDR2 YYEEEE.

The chain combines TRBV28 with TRBJ1-3; TRBD1 is a possible D gene (5 bases). Germline CDR1 reads MDHEN; CDR2 reads SYDVKM. This CDR3 is 14 amino acids long. Deletions cut 2 bases from V and 7 bases from J, with 12 bases between. CDR3 nucleotide sequence: TGTGCCAGCAGTTTAACCAGGGTTAGGAACACCATATATTTT. Translating gives CASSLTRVRNTIYF. Full variable domain (rest looked up from reference TRBV28 and TRBJ1-3): DVKVTQSSRYLVKRTGEKVFLECVQDMDHENMFWYRQDPGLGLRLIYFSYDVKMKEKGDIPEGYSVSREKKERFSLILESASTNQTSMYLCASSLTRVRNTIYFGEGSWLTVV.

V gene TRBV11-3 combines with J gene TRBJ2-1, with D perhaps TRBD2 (5 bases). CDR1 is SGHNT and CDR2 is YENEEA in the germline V gene. The germline V and J ends were trimmed by 5 bases and 1 base, with 9 bases remaining between them. This CDR3 spans 14 amino acids. Written as DNA, the CDR3 is TGTGCCAGCAGCGGTCGGAGGTCCTACAATGAGCAGTTCTTC. As protein: CASSGRRSYNEQFF.

The gene calls are TRBV28 and TRBJ1-2; tentatively, D is TRBD1 (6 bases). CDR1 and CDR2 (germline): MDHEN, SYDVKM. The CDR3 is 14 residues long. Trimming removed 4 bases from V and 3 bases from J, with 12 bases in between. CDR3 loop: CASSWGGMDYGYTF. DNA of the CDR3: TGTGCCAGCAGTTGGGGGGGCATGGACTATGGCTACACCTTC.

V is TRBV4-1 and J is TRBJ2-7, with D possibly being TRBD2 (5 bases). The CDR3 is 16 amino acids. CDR1 MGHRA and CDR2 YSYEKL come from the germline V gene. V was shortened by 0 bases and J by 2 bases, with 14 bases between the two germline ends. The CDR3 is CASSQELGSPTYEQYF. The CDR3 nucleotides read TGCGCCAGCAGCCAAGAATTGGGGAGTCCTACCTACGAGCAGTACTTC.

This chain links TRBV4-2 with TRBJ2-7, with D possibly being TRBD2 (6 bases). The V gene lost 6 bases and the J gene lost 7 bases, with 13 bases spanning the gap. The CDR3 is 12 residues long. Germline values: CDR1 LGHNA, CDR2 YNFKEQ. The CDR3 spells CASSQTAGEQYF. As DNA, the CDR3 is TGTGCCAGCAGTCAGACCGCGGGGGAGCAGTACTTC.

The chain employs TRBV5-1 and TRBJ2-5, with 8 bases aligning to TRBD1. In germline, CDR1 is SGHRS, CDR2 YFSETQ. J was trimmed by 1 base and V by 4 bases; bases with no gene match: 3. The CDR3 has 14 amino acids. The CDR3 DNA reads as TGCGCCAGCAGCACCGGACAGGGCCAAGAGACCCAGTACTTC. This sequence encodes CASSTGQGQETQYF.

The rearrangement uses TRBV5-1 and TRBJ1-2; D is uncertain. The CDR3 loop spans 13 amino acids. Germline assignment: CDR1 SGHRS and CDR2 YFSETQ. V shed 2 bases and J shed 4 bases, with 9 bases lying between them. CDR3 in amino acids: CASSFDKAYGYTF. In DNA form, the CDR3 reads TGCGCCAGCAGCTTTGACAAAGCCTATGGCTACACCTTC.

The chain joins TRBV19 to TRBJ1-3, with D unclear. The CDR3 runs 15 residues. Looked up from germline, CDR1 is LNHDA and CDR2 is SQIVND (reference sequence). V lost 10 bases to trimming and J lost 0 bases, with 16 bases between them. The CDR3 spells CATRDYSFSGNTIYF. The CDR3 DNA is TGTGCCACTCGAGACTACAGCTTCTCTGGAAACACCATATATTTT.

The chain carries TRBV10-3 and TRBJ2-2; perhaps TRBD2 as D (5 bases). This CDR3 comprises 14 residues. Germline V CDR1 and CDR2: ENHRY, SYGVKD. V lost 6 bases, J lost 4 bases, and 12 bases lay in between. CDR3 residues: CAIREERGTGELFF. The DNA of the CDR3 is TGTGCCATCAGGGAGGAGAGAGGCACCGGGGAGCTGTTTTTT.

The rearrangement uses TRBV27 and TRBJ1-3; D is unresolved. Germline V gives CDR1 MNHEY, CDR2 SMNVEV (reference sequence). V lost 5 bases and J 9 bases, leaving 14 bases between the germline ends. The CDR3 is 13 residues long. The CDR3 region has the DNA TGTGCCAGCAGTGCGGAACCCCACACCACCATATATTTT. Encoded protein: CASSAEPHTTIYF.

This chain links TRBV10-3 with TRBJ1-2; 7 positions agree with TRBD1. J lost 6 bases, V lost 6 bases, and 10 bases had no gene match. This CDR3 has 14 amino acids. Germline V gene data show CDR1 as ENHRY and CDR2 as SYGVKD. The CDR3 nucleotides read TGTGCCATCAGCGTTGACAGGGATGGTAATGGCTACACCTTC. It translates to CAISVDRDGNGYTF.

V usage is TRBV5-1 and J usage is TRBJ2-3; D perhaps matches TRBD2 (6 bases). CDR1 is SGHRS and CDR2 is YFSETQ in the germline V gene. The CDR3 contains 15 residues. The germline V and J ends were trimmed by 0 bases and 3 bases, with 11 bases remaining between them. The CDR3 DNA is TGCGCCAGCAGCTTGGGGAGGGCGTCGACAGATACGCAGTATTTT. Protein sequence: CASSLGRASTDTQYF. The complete variable domain, with remaining parts taken from reference TRBV5-1 and TRBJ2-3, reads KAGVTQTPRYLIKTRGQQVTLSCSPISGHRSVSWYQQTPGQGLQFLFEYFSETQRNKGNFPGRFSGRQFSNSRSEMNVSTLELGDSALYLCASSLGRASTDTQYFGPGTRLTVL.

The chain recombines TRBV18 with TRBJ2-7, with a tentative D call TRBD1 (5 bases). The CDR3 length is 17 residues. Germline CDR1 reads KGHSH; CDR2 reads LQKENI. The V and J ends lost 0 bases and 1 base respectively, with 16 bases between them. For the CDR3, the DNA is TGTGCCAGCTCACCACCCTCCAGGGCGTTAGGATCCTACGAGCAGTACTTC. It encodes CASSPPSRALGSYEQYF.

The rearrangement uses TRBV5-6 and TRBJ2-7; 9 nucleotides line up with TRBD1. The CDR3 contains 16 residues. Germline V CDR1 and CDR2: SGHDT, YYEEEE. The V segment lost 4 bases and the J segment 5 bases; nucleotides outside the gene matches: 13. The CDR3, as DNA: TGTGCCAGCAGCCGGGAAGGGGACAGGGTGCCCCACGAGCAGTACTTC. Protein product: CASSREGDRVPHEQYF.

This clone was counted a few times. The rearrangement links TRBV5-1 to TRBJ2-6; 8 nucleotides agree with TRBD1. Germline CDR1 SGHRS, CDR2 YFSETQ. The CDR3 totals 18 residues. With V trimmed by 4 bases and J by 0 bases, 9 bases remained unmatched. The CDR3 DNA is TGCGCCAGCAGCCACCCAGGACAGGGCAACTCTGGGGCCAACGTCCTGACTTTC. Protein product: CASSHPGQGNSGANVLTF.